This T cell receptor (beta chain) was identified in a study of T-cell memory formation after mild COVID-19. Broader study findings: Among clones contracting day 15 to 85, CD4/CD8 was balanced, whereas later expanders leaned CD4+. Those CD4+ clones that contracted were mainly in CM and EM (CD8+ ones in EMRA).

Using its own MiXCR run on the 5' RACE reads, TCRdb lists one record per CDR3 protein. The table has 350,000 to 450,000 distinct CDR3 sequences, 15% to 25% seen once. Trimming shortened V by 4 bases and J by 12 bases, and 22 bases separated the two germline ends. The length of the CDR3 is 13 residues. Germline V gene sequence: CDR1 SQVTM, CDR2 ANQGSEA. As to this clonotype: Its antigen is unknown.

The sequence came from an adult woman who had mild COVID-19 (a few samples of this study predate the infection). Cell type and time point are not known. Sequencing was performed on PBMCs or a T cell subset sorted from them (not recorded which). The J gene is TRBJ2-7, the V gene TRBV29-1; either TRBD1 or TRBD2 may supply D (5 bases each). CDR3 amino acids: CSVVEGTGLIGYF. As DNA, the CDR3 is TGCAGCGTTGTCGAAGGGACCGGATTAATTGGGTACTTC.